A selection of T cell receptor beta chains follows, all from one sample in a study of T cells expressing NK-cell markers. One entry per CDR3 protein, without DNA, is what TCRdb gives after re-calling the 5' RACE reads. The sample's table shows about 260,000 distinct CDR3 sequences. Specimen: blood T cells: a sorted CD56 or NKG2C T cell subset, CD4+ or CD8+ T cells, or bulk PBMC T cells (not recorded which). The receptors come from a woman aged 18 to 75 in good health. CDR3s include the opening cysteine and the closing phenylalanine or tryptophan.

21	TRBV4-1	TRBJ2-5	CASSQDLAKGAGGGPFETQYF
12	TRBV29-1	TRBJ2-5	CSVEFQQETQYF
14	TRBV5-1	TRBJ1-1	CASSLPQGKTEAFF
13	TRBV7-2	TRBJ1-1	CASSHRVGTEAFF
15	TRBV27	TRBJ2-7	CASSLFSGTSYEQYF
14	TRBV20-1	TRBJ1-4	CSAPPRGGGEKLFF
15	TRBV20-1	TRBJ2-5	CSARDRDSHQETQYF
15	TRBV6-2/TRBV6-3	TRBJ2-7	CASSPRTGGRYEQYF
16	TRBV5-4	TRBJ2-7	CASSYTRLAGLDEQYF
16	TRBV5-1	TRBJ1-1	CASSFGGPTANTEAFF
19	TRBV6-5	TRBJ1-3	CASSYSIFGRVTSGNTIYF
14	TRBV28	TRBJ1-2	CASSLGGGDYGYPF
14	TRBV5-1	TRBJ1-4	CASSLGGIGEKLFF
15	TRBV12-3/TRBV12-4	TRBJ2-1	CASSPTGTGDNEQFF
15	TRBV6-5	TRBJ2-7	CASSSRVAGGGEQYF
12	TRBV12-3/TRBV12-4	TRBJ2-1	CASSPVGGEQFF
15	TRBV7-2	TRBJ1-6	CASSLAAGEGSPLHF
12	TRBV20-1	TRBJ2-5	CSAPSSQETQYF
15	TRBV20-1	TRBJ2-1	CSARGTSGDLDEQFF
14	TRBV7-3	TRBJ2-3	CASRFSGAGDTQYF
14	TRBV20-1	TRBJ1-6	CSASLSGLDSPLHF
12	TRBV7-2	TRBJ1-1	CASSQLNTEAFF
14	TRBV12-3/TRBV12-4	TRBJ1-1	CASSFGNPNTEAFF
14	TRBV5-1	TRBJ1-4	CASSLDSSNEKLFF
17	TRBV11-2	TRBJ1-4	CASSLDQRAAGDEKLFF
17	TRBV6-2/TRBV6-3	TRBJ1-2	CASSIGQRVYSNYGYTF
15	TRBV5-1	TRBJ2-7	CASSLTSGRGYEQYF
20	TRBV11-2	TRBJ2-7	CASSLVGSSGVPLSSYEQYF
16	TRBV5-1	TRBJ2-1	CASSPAPAISYNEQFF
15	TRBV20-1	TRBJ1-3	CSTFPSGGFGNTIYF
17	TRBV20-1	TRBJ2-3	CSASSSGGMTPVDTQYF
15	TRBV7-2	TRBJ2-2	CASRGTAVNTGELFF
13	TRBV29-1	TRBJ1-2	CSVEAAQGGGYTF
16	TRBV9	TRBJ2-3	CASSARAGAGTDTQYF
13	TRBV7-2	TRBJ2-3	CASRQWTVDTQYF
15	TRBV15	TRBJ2-2	CATSRFTGNTGELFF
14	TRBV10-3	TRBJ2-3	CAIRQGRDTDTQYF
16	TRBV28	TRBJ2-7	CASRTGGTGGLYEQYF